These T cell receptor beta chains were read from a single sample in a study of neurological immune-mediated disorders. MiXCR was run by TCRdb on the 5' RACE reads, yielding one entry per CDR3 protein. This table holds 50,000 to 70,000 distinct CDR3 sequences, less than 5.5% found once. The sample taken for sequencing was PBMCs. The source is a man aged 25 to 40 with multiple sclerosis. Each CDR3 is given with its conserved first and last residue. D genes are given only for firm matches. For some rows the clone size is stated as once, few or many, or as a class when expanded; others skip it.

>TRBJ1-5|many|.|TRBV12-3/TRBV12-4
CASSPKSGNQPQHF
TGTGCCAGCAGTCCCAAATCGGGCAATCAGCCCCAGCATTTT
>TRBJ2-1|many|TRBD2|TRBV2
CASRGTSGGRSYNEQFF
TGTGCCAGCAGGGGGACTAGCGGGGGCCGCTCCTACAATGAGCAGTTCTTC
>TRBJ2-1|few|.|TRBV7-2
CARSLARRTNRVNEQFF
TGTGCCAGAAGCTTAGCGAGGCGGACTAATCGGGTCAATGAGCAGTTCTTC
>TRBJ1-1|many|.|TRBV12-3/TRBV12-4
CASSRIDGHSEAFF
TGTGCCAGCAGTAGAATAGACGGGCACTCTGAAGCTTTCTTT
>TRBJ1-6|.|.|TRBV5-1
CASRGPGEGSPLHF
TGCGCCAGCAGGGGGCCAGGGGAAGGATCACCCCTCCACTTT
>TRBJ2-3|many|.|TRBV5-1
CASSLGAGKDTQYF
TGCGCCAGCAGCTTGGGGGCAGGGAAAGATACGCAGTATTTT
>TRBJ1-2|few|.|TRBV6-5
CASSYSGRSTLGDGYTF
TGTGCCAGCAGTTACTCGGGCAGATCTACCCTAGGGGATGGCTACACCTTC
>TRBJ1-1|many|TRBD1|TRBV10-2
CASARQGANTEAFF
TGCGCCAGCGCCCGTCAGGGGGCCAACACTGAAGCTTTCTTT
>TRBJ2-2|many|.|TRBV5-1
CASNEGHPNTGELFF
TGCGCCAGCAATGAGGGTCATCCGAACACCGGGGAGCTGTTTTTT
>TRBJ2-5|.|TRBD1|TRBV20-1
CSARTGQSQETQYF
TGCAGTGCTAGGACGGGACAGTCCCAAGAGACCCAGTACTTC
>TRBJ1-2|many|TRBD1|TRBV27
CASSTGQGITF
TGTGCCAGCAGTACGGGACAGGGGATAACCTTC
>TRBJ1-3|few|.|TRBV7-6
CASSLEGGRASGNTIYF
TGTGCCAGCAGCTTAGAAGGGGGGAGAGCCTCTGGAAACACCATATATTTT
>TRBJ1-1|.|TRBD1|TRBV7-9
CASSLADRGLTEAFF
TGTGCCAGCAGCTTAGCGGACAGGGGGTTGACTGAAGCTTTCTTT
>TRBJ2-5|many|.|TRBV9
CASSVLGGGLETQYF
TGTGCCAGCAGCGTATTGGGCGGGGGCCTCGAGACCCAGTACTTC
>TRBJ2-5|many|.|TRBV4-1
CASSQEYEGTETQYF
TGCGCCAGCAGCCAAGAGTATGAGGGAACCGAGACCCAGTACTTC
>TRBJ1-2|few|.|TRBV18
CASSPISAGFGDGYTF
TGTGCCAGCTCACCAATTTCGGCGGGGTTTGGCGATGGCTACACCTTC
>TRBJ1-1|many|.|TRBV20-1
CSATSLFGRGEAFF
TGCAGTGCCACCTCGCTTTTTGGGCGGGGTGAAGCTTTCTTT
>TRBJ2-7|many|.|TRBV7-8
CASSLEVGQQYF
TGTGCCAGCAGCTTAGAGGTGGGACAGCAGTACTTC
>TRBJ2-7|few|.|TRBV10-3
CAISEGPTLSYEQYF
TGTGCCATCAGTGAGGGTCCCACTCTCTCCTACGAGCAGTACTTC
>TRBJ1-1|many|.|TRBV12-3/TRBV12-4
CASRIRSGTEAFF
TGTGCCAGCAGAATCAGGTCGGGCACTGAAGCTTTCTTT
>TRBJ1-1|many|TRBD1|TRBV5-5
CASSLMTQGGTEAFF
TGTGCCAGCAGCTTGATGACACAGGGGGGGACTGAAGCTTTCTTT
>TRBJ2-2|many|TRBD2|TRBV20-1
CSARAGGSTGELFF
TGCAGTGCTAGAGCGGGGGGGAGCACCGGGGAGCTGTTTTTT
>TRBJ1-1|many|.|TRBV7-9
CASSSQGIEIEAFF
TGTGCCAGCAGCTCCCAGGGAATTGAAATCGAAGCTTTCTTT
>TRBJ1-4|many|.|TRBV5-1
CASSLTRAEKLFF
TGCGCCAGCAGCTTAACGAGGGCTGAAAAACTGTTTTTT
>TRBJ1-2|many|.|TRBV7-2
CASSLDLPDRYGYTF
TGTGCCAGCAGCTTAGATTTGCCAGATAGATATGGCTACACCTTC
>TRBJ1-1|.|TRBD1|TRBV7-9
CASSWRQGGTEAFF
TGTGCCAGCAGCTGGAGACAGGGTGGCACTGAAGCTTTCTTT
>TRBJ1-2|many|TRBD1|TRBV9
CASSVVGTGPGYTF
TGTGCCAGCAGCGTCGTCGGGACAGGGCCAGGCTACACCTTC
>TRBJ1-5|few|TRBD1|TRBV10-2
CASSRDRGSNQPQHF
TGCGCCAGCAGCCGGGACAGGGGGAGCAATCAGCCCCAGCATTTT
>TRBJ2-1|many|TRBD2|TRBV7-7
CASSFSGDRDEQFF
TGTGCCAGCAGCTTTAGCGGGGATCGGGATGAGCAGTTCTTC
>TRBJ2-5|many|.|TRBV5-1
CASSFVNTYQETQYF
TGCGCCAGCAGCTTCGTGAATACATACCAAGAGACCCAGTACTTC
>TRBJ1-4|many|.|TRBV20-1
CSATGTSNEKLFF
TGCAGTGCTACCGGGACTAGTAATGAAAAACTGTTTTTT
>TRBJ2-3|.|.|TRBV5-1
CASSLVPTDTQYF
TGCGCCAGCAGCTTGGTCCCGACAGATACGCAGTATTTT
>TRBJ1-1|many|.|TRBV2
CASSVRGTEAFF
TGTGCCAGCAGTGTACGAGGCACTGAAGCTTTCTTT